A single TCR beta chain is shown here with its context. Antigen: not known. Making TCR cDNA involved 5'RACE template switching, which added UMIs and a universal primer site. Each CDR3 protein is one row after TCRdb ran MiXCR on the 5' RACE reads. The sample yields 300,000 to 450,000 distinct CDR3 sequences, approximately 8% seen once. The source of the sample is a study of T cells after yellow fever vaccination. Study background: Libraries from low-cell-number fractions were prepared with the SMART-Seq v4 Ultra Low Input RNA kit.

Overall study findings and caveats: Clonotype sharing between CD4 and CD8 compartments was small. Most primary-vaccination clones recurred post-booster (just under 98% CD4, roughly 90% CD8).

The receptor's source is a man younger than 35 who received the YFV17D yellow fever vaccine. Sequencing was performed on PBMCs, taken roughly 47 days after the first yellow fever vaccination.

CDR3: CASSSRTSNTGELFF. The CDR3, as DNA: TGTGCCAGCAGTTCGAGGACATCGAACACCGGGGAGCTGTTTTTT. The chain is built from TRBV6-5 and TRBJ2-2; TRBD1 might be the D (5 bases). Germline CDR1 MNHEY, CDR2 SVGAGI. Deletions cut 4 bases from V and 0 bases from J, with 9 bases between. This CDR3 is 15 amino acids long.